One T cell receptor beta chain is described in this entry. What this receptor recognizes is not known. No quality values exist for individual bases; no much larger clone is one base distant. This record comes from a study of blood T cell repertoires in COVID-19 (dated by TCRdb to 2020 to 2021). With regard to the full study: Samples from collaborators originated in the United States, Italy and Spain and spanned both the acute and convalescent phases of COVID-19. The material from the prospective study consisted of cDNA or gDNA derived from T cells, B-cell-depleted T cells, or PBMCs. The dataset comprised deeply sampled blood TCRbeta repertoires from subjects exposed to, actively infected with, or recovered from COVID-19. The repertoires were released in a freely available public database meant as a resource for research on the immune response to SARS-CoV-2. The samples were drawn from two sources: the first 160 participants of the ongoing ImmuneRACE study, and fewer than 1,500 subjects contributed by 6 global collaborators. Nearly every sample came with metadata listing a de-identified subject ID, COVID-19 status, age in years and sex. Where available, HLA class I and class II types were obtained from metadata supplied by the sample provider rather than from assay-based typing. The paper as a whole reports these results and caveats: Clinical and demographic metadata were provided uncurated, with the amount varying by source and participant.

V is cut by 6 bases and J by 2 bases, and the space between the germline ends is 17 bases. The cysteine opens and the phenylalanine closes a CDR3 of 15 amino acids. The read is trimmed to its CDR3 DNA, 45 bases read in frame from base 1. CDR1 and CDR2 (KGHSH, LQKENI) derive from the germline V gene. TCRbeta CDR3 regions were amplified from genomic DNA using the immunoSEQ Assay, a bias-controlled multiplex PCR. In the authors' own workflow: The number of nucleated cells in each sample was estimated from the amplification of reference gene primers within the assay. To quantify the absolute abundance of each unique TCRbeta CDR3 rearrangement, sequence reads were collapsed and filtered. Productive Simpson clonality was computed per sample as the square root of Simpson's diversity index over productive rearrangements. TCRdb retrieved this table from immuneACCESS and kept in-frame rearrangements only. Not all clones are present; in checked studies, unresolved V genes account for under half, and no reason is known for the remainder. D and trimming come from the DNA, and the V and J calls and clone size come from that table. The sample table holds about 100,000 clones, of which roughly 84% were seen once. 2% to 2.5% of the sample comes from the top ten.

Whole blood was collected in K2EDTA tubes by collaborating institutions according to the institutions' own protocols. For TCRbeta analysis, collaborator samples were shipped as frozen whole blood, as isolated PBMCs, or as DNA extracted from either sample type. Recombination connected TRBV18 to TRBJ2-7; the D region possibly corresponds to TRBD2 (6 bases align). The receptor comes from a human donor in a cohort sampled during active COVID-19. Sequenced material: peripheral blood. The sequence in DNA is TGTGCCAGCTCGCTTGGGACTGCCCTTACCTACGAGCAGTACTTC. Translated, this is CASSLGTALTYEQYF.